Listed below are T cell receptor beta chains from one sample, sequenced in a study of cytomegalovirus exposure and HLA in healthy donors. The repertoire was sequenced with immunoSEQ multiplex PCR; TCRdb's copy has only in-frame clones and lacks some. There are about 200,000 clones in the sample; approximately 80% occur only once, and 1.1% to 1.5% lies in the top ten. Sample: PBMCs. The receptors here all came from a girl aged 10-17 years in good health and CMV-seronegative. Each CDR3 is given with its conserved first and last residue. A D gene is named only where the DNA matches it firmly. The size of a clone is reported for some rows only, either as once, few or many, or as a class for expanded clones.

j_gene,abundance,d_gene,v_gene,CDR3nt,CDR3aa
TRBJ1-6,few,TRBD1,TRBV5-6,TGTGCCAGCAGCCTGGGGACAGGGGTAAATTCACCCCTCCACTTT,CASSLGTGVNSPLHF
TRBJ2-7,-,TRBD2,TRBV9,TGTGCCAGCAGCAAACTAGCGACGACCTACGAGCAGTACTTC,CASSKLATTYEQYF
TRBJ1-2,-,TRBD1,TRBV5-4,TGTGCCAGCAGCCCTCGGCTCCCTAGACAGGGGGCAGGTGGCTACACCTTC,CASSPRLPRQGAGGYTF
TRBJ1-4,-,TRBD1,TRBV18,TGTGCCAGCTCACGGGACAGGACTAATGAAAAACTGTTTTTT,CASSRDRTNEKLFF
TRBJ2-7,-,-,TRBV5-1,TGCGCCAGCAGCTTTGGGGCTAACAGAAACGAGCAGTACTTC,CASSFGANRNEQYF
TRBJ2-5,once,TRBD1,TRBV5-1,TGCGCCAGCAGCTTGGCCGAGGAACAGGGGGCCTACCAAGAGACCCAGTACTTC,CASSLAEEQGAYQETQYF
TRBJ1-1,-,-,TRBV6-5,TGTGCCAGCCGTTCGTACCTAGGGAGGACTGAAGCTTTCTTT,CASRSYLGRTEAFF
TRBJ1-1,-,-,TRBV18,TGTGCCAGCTCACCGGGGCTGATCCTGAACACTGAAGCTTTCTTT,CASSPGLILNTEAFF
TRBJ2-1,-,-,TRBV5-8,TGTGCCAGCAGGCAGGGGGGCTCCTACAATGAGCAGTTCTTC,CASRQGGSYNEQFF
TRBJ2-7,-,TRBD2,TRBV6-1,TGTGCCAGCAGTGACCCCACTAGCGGCTTCTCCTACGAGCAGTACTTC,CASSDPTSGFSYEQYF
TRBJ2-7,-,TRBD1,TRBV30,TGTGCCTGGAGTAACCCCCGGACAGGGGGCATGTACGAGCAGTACTTC,CAWSNPRTGGMYEQYF
TRBJ2-3,-,TRBD1,TRBV19,TGTGCCAGTACCCATCGCGGGGGACAGGGATCAGATACGCAGTATTTT,CASTHRGGQGSDTQYF
TRBJ2-7,few,-,TRBV2,TGTGCCAGCACCCGGACAGCGACTGGATATTACGAGCAGTACTTC,CASTRTATGYYEQYF
TRBJ1-5,-,TRBD1,TRBV30,TGTGCCTGGGACAGGGGGCATAATCAGCCCCAGCATTTT,CAWDRGHNQPQHF
TRBJ1-5,-,TRBD1,TRBV2,TGTGCCAGCGCCGGGACAGGTTTACCTTATCAGCCCCAGCATTTT,CASAGTGLPYQPQHF
TRBJ2-1,-,-,TRBV6-1,TGTGCCAGCAGTGAACCCGGTAATGAGCAGTTCTTC,CASSEPGNEQFF
TRBJ1-1,-,TRBD1,TRBV9,TGTGCCAGCAGCGAGGCTAAGGGACAGGGGGGAACTGAAGCTTTCTTT,CASSEAKGQGGTEAFF
TRBJ2-7,-,-,TRBV5-4,TGTGCCAGCAGCTCGGGGAGCCCCGAGCAGTACTTC,CASSSGSPEQYF
TRBJ1-1,few,-,TRBV6-6,TGTGCCAGCAGTCGCACGACAGTTCGGAACACTGAAGCTTTCTTT,CASSRTTVRNTEAFF
TRBJ1-6,-,TRBD1,TRBV6-5,TGTGCCAGCAGTTACGGGACAGGGGCGGGTTCACCCCTCCACTTT,CASSYGTGAGSPLHF
TRBJ1-2,-,TRBD1,TRBV6-1,TGTGCCAGCAGTGGTACAGGGGAGAGCTATGGCTACACCTTC,CASSGTGESYGYTF
TRBJ2-5,-,-,TRBV7-9,TGTGCCAGCAGCTTAAGACAGCACCTAGAGGAGACCCAGTACTTC,CASSLRQHLEETQYF
TRBJ2-7,-,-,TRBV27,TGTGCCAGCAGAGCCACTTACGAGCAGTACTTC,CASRATYEQYF
TRBJ1-5,-,TRBD1,TRBV28,TGTGCCAGCAGTTTGGCCCGCCAGGGGGTCCAGCCCCAGCATTTT,CASSLARQGVQPQHF
TRBJ1-2,-,TRBD1,TRBV15,TGTGCCACCAGCAGAGAAGGACAGGGCTATGGCTACACCTTC,CATSREGQGYGYTF
TRBJ1-2,-,-,TRBV5-8,TGTGCCAGCAGCTCACAACAGGGAAGGGGCTACACCTTC,CASSSQQGRGYTF
TRBJ1-1,-,-,TRBV25-1,TGTGCCAGTAGGGGGGGGCAGAACATGAACACTGAAGCTTTCTTT,CASRGGQNMNTEAFF
TRBJ1-1,-,-,TRBV6-1,TGTGCCAGCAGTGAGTACAGTTTCGGATCCACTGAAGCTTTCTTT,CASSEYSFGSTEAFF
TRBJ2-3,-,TRBD2,TRBV7-3,TGTGCCAGCAGCCGGGGACTAGCGGGAGCAGATACGCAGTATTTT,CASSRGLAGADTQYF
TRBJ2-5,-,TRBD1,TRBV28,TGTGCCAGCAGCACGAGGAAGGGACAGGGCCTCGTTAAGACCCAGTACTTC,CASSTRKGQGLVKTQYF
TRBJ1-3,-,-,TRBV29-1,TGCAGCGCCAAAACGGGGGGAACCATATATTTT,CSAKTGGTIYF
TRBJ2-2,-,-,TRBV27,TGTGCCAGCAGTTTATTAACCGGGGAGCTGTTTTTT,CASSLLTGELFF
TRBJ2-1,-,-,TRBV6-5,TGTGCCAGCAGTTTCGACGAGACTAGTGGTACCAATGAGCAGTTCTTC,CASSFDETSGTNEQFF
TRBJ1-1,-,TRBD1,TRBV7-9,TGTGCCAGCAGCCCTTCGTATTACGGGGACAGCAAGAACACTGAAGCTTTCTTT,CASSPSYYGDSKNTEAFF
TRBJ1-5,-,-,TRBV27,TGTGCCAGCAGTTTATCGGGGGCGACTCAGCCCCAGCATTTT,CASSLSGATQPQHF
TRBJ2-5,-,-,TRBV2,TGTGCCAGCAGTGAACGGTTGGGAGGCCAAGAGACCCAGTACTTC,CASSERLGGQETQYF
TRBJ2-1,-,TRBD2,TRBV4-1,TGCGCCAGCAGCCAAGATCTAGGACTAGCGGGAGGGCAGGATGAGCAGTTCTTC,CASSQDLGLAGGQDEQFF
TRBJ1-1,-,-,TRBV5-6,TGTGCCAGCAGCCTAACTAAGCTAGCTTTCTTT,CASSLTKLAFF
TRBJ1-5,-,TRBD1,TRBV5-1,TGCGCCAGCAGCTTGGGGACAGGGGGTTATAGCAATCAGCCCCAGCATTTT,CASSLGTGGYSNQPQHF
TRBJ2-5,-,-,TRBV4-1,TGCGCCAGCAGCCAAGATCTTGCAGGAGGAGAGACCCAGTACTTC,CASSQDLAGGETQYF
TRBJ2-7,few,-,TRBV28,TGTGCCAGCAGGTTTCCGTCCGGGGGTGGCGAGCAGTACTTC,CASRFPSGGGEQYF
TRBJ1-1,-,TRBD1,TRBV4-2,TGTGCCAGCAGCCCGGGACAGGGTGGCACTGAAGCTTTCTTT,CASSPGQGGTEAFF
TRBJ2-2,once,-,TRBV12-5,TGTGCTAGTGGTTTGGCTCCCGGCGGGATAGGGACCGGGGAGCTGTTTTTT,CASGLAPGGIGTGELFF
TRBJ1-1,-,-,TRBV6-5,TGTGCCAGCAGTTCCCAGGGGATAGGAAACACTGAAGCTTTCTTT,CASSSQGIGNTEAFF
TRBJ2-3,-,TRBD2,TRBV5-1,TGCGCCAGCAGCCGACTAGCGACTCCCATCACATCTAGCACAGATACGCAGTATTTT,CASSRLATPITSSTDTQYF
TRBJ1-3,once,TRBD1,TRBV9,TGTGCCAGCAGCGTTACAGGGGGCTCTGGAAACACCATATATTTT,CASSVTGGSGNTIYF
TRBJ2-6,few,-,TRBV10-3,TGTGCCATCAGCCAAACCAAAAACAGGGCCTCTGGGGCCAACGTCCTGACTTTC,CAISQTKNRASGANVLTF
TRBJ1-6,-,-,TRBV14,TGTGCCAGCAGCCAAGAACCCTCGGGTTCACCCCTCCACTTT,CASSQEPSGSPLHF
TRBJ2-1,-,-,TRBV5-6,TGTGCCAGCAGCTTCTTTCGGGAGACCTCTTCCTACAATGAGCAGTTCTTC,CASSFFRETSSYNEQFF
TRBJ2-3,-,TRBD1,TRBV19,TGTGCCAGTAGTGTAGGACAGGGATTAGTAACAGATACGCAGTATTTT,CASSVGQGLVTDTQYF
TRBJ2-3,-,TRBD2,TRBV7-2,TGTGCCAGCAGCAGGGGGCTAGCGGGGGTCACAGATACGCAGTATTTT,CASSRGLAGVTDTQYF
TRBJ1-2,-,-,TRBV27,TGTGCCAGCAGTTTTGGTTCAGGGTTTGACTATGGCTACACCTTC,CASSFGSGFDYGYTF
TRBJ2-2,-,-,TRBV25-1,TGTGCCAGCCTTACCGCCAGTAACACCGGGGAGCTGTTTTTT,CASLTASNTGELFF
TRBJ1-5,-,-,TRBV7-2,TGTGCCAGCAGCCGTGACACGACAAATAATCAGCCCCAGCATTTT,CASSRDTTNNQPQHF
TRBJ1-1,-,-,TRBV7-8,TGTGCCAGCAGCGCAGACAGGAACACTGAAGCTTTCTTT,CASSADRNTEAFF